A selection of T cell receptor beta chains follows, all from one sample in a study of CD8 T cells in ankylosing spondylitis. TCRdb analysed the 5' RACE reads with MiXCR anew, one entry per CDR3 protein. Here the sample spans approximately 69,000 distinct CDR3 sequences, approximately 5% being singletons. The sample consisted of blood, either unsorted or a sorted T cell fraction (not recorded which). The receptor set was obtained from a male donor with ankylosing spondylitis or in good health (not recorded which). The CDR3 runs from the conserved cysteine through the conserved F or W. Each record gives: J gene, V gene, clone size, D gene, CDR3 DNA, CDR3 protein. A D gene is named only where the DNA matches it firmly. Expanded clones are given a class, and other clones once, few, many or no size at all.

J: TRBJ2-7
V: TRBV6-5
size: NA
D: NA
DNA: TGTGCCAGCAGCTCCATGGGGTACGAGCAGTACTTC
CDR3: CASSSMGYEQYF

J: TRBJ2-3
V: TRBV20-1
size: many
D: TRBD2
DNA: TGCAGTGCTAGAGATCCACCAGTCGGGGGGGCCTTAGATACGCAGTATTTT
CDR3: CSARDPPVGGALDTQYF

J: TRBJ2-1
V: TRBV25-1
size: many
D: TRBD1
DNA: TGTGCCAGCAGTGCCGGGACAGGCGAAAAGGGAGATGAGCAGTTCTTC
CDR3: CASSAGTGEKGDEQFF

J: TRBJ1-1
V: TRBV5-1
size: many
D: NA
DNA: TGCGCCAGCAGCTTGGGGTCGGGGAACGCTGAAGCTTTCTTT
CDR3: CASSLGSGNAEAFF

J: TRBJ1-5
V: TRBV7-2
size: many
D: TRBD1
DNA: TGTGCCAGCAGCCAAGGGACAGGGGTCAATCAGCCCCAGCATTTT
CDR3: CASSQGTGVNQPQHF

J: TRBJ2-5
V: TRBV5-1
size: many
D: TRBD2
DNA: TGCGCCAGCAGCTTGGAGACTAGCCCGGAGACCCAGTACTTC
CDR3: CASSLETSPETQYF

J: TRBJ2-5
V: TRBV15
size: many
D: TRBD1
DNA: TGTGCCACCACCCCGGGACAGGGGGGAAAGACCCAGTACTTC
CDR3: CATTPGQGGKTQYF

J: TRBJ2-3
V: TRBV11-2
size: many
D: NA
DNA: TGTGCCAGCAGCTTTTACACAGATACGCAGTATTTT
CDR3: CASSFYTDTQYF

J: TRBJ1-2
V: TRBV11-2
size: many
D: NA
DNA: TGTGCCAGCAGCCTGCAGGTTAACTATGGCTACACCTTC
CDR3: CASSLQVNYGYTF

J: TRBJ2-7
V: TRBV30
size: many
D: NA
DNA: TGTGCCTGGAGTGTGTCTGGGGTTTACGAGCAGTACTTC
CDR3: CAWSVSGVYEQYF

J: TRBJ2-7
V: TRBV5-1
size: NA
D: TRBD2
DNA: TGCGCCAGCAGCTTGAAGTCTAGCGGGGGGTACGAGCAGTACTTC
CDR3: CASSLKSSGGYEQYF

J: TRBJ2-7
V: TRBV6-5
size: many
D: NA
DNA: TGTGCCAGCAGTTACGGTAACCTACTCGAGCAGTACTTC
CDR3: CASSYGNLLEQYF

J: TRBJ2-7
V: TRBV5-1
size: many
D: NA
DNA: TGCGCCAGCAGCTCGACGACCTCCTACGAGCAGTACTTC
CDR3: CASSSTTSYEQYF

J: TRBJ1-1
V: TRBV6-1
size: NA
D: TRBD1
DNA: TGTGCCAGCAGTGTCGGGACAGCTGGAGGATGTGAAGCTTTCTTT
CDR3: CASSVGTAGGCEAFF

J: TRBJ2-7
V: TRBV2
size: many
D: TRBD1
DNA: TGTGCCAGCACCCGGGACAGGTCCGCCTACGAGCAGTACTTC
CDR3: CASTRDRSAYEQYF

J: TRBJ2-7
V: TRBV5-6
size: NA
D: NA
DNA: TGTGCCAGCGGCCCCGGGCCCCCGGTCGAGCAGTACTTC
CDR3: CASGPGPPVEQYF

J: TRBJ2-7
V: TRBV6-2/TRBV6-3
size: many
D: NA
DNA: TGTGCCAGCAGGCACCCGCACTACTACGAGCAGTACTTC
CDR3: CASRHPHYYEQYF

J: TRBJ2-3
V: TRBV6-5
size: many
D: NA
DNA: TGTGCCAGCAGTTATAGCAGGGCTGGTGGCACAGATACGCAGTATTTT
CDR3: CASSYSRAGGTDTQYF

J: TRBJ1-1
V: TRBV2
size: many
D: TRBD1
DNA: TGTGCCAGCAGAGCGACAGGGAGCGGGAACACTGAAGCTTTCTTT
CDR3: CASRATGSGNTEAFF

J: TRBJ1-3
V: TRBV18
size: NA
D: TRBD1
DNA: TGTGCCAGCTCACCACCAAGGGGGCAGATCGCTGGAAACACCATATATTTT
CDR3: CASSPPRGQIAGNTIYF

J: TRBJ2-5
V: TRBV24-1
size: many
D: TRBD2
DNA: TGTGCCACCAGTGATCTCGGACTAGCGGGGGAGACCCAGTACTTC
CDR3: CATSDLGLAGETQYF

J: TRBJ1-2
V: TRBV7-9
size: many
D: NA
DNA: TGTGCCAGCAGCTCACAGGGAAACTATGGCTACACCTTC
CDR3: CASSSQGNYGYTF

J: TRBJ2-7
V: TRBV5-1
size: many
D: NA
DNA: TGCGCCAGCAGCTTCGATGCAGGACAATTCTACGAGCAGTACTTC
CDR3: CASSFDAGQFYEQYF

J: TRBJ2-1
V: TRBV12-3/TRBV12-4
size: many
D: NA
DNA: TGTGCCAGCAGTTTAATCCCCAATGAGCAGTTCTTC
CDR3: CASSLIPNEQFF

J: TRBJ2-5
V: TRBV5-4
size: many
D: TRBD1
DNA: TGTGCCAGCAGCCTACAGGGGGTCCCAGAGACCCAGTACTTC
CDR3: CASSLQGVPETQYF

J: TRBJ2-1
V: TRBV25-1
size: many
D: NA
DNA: TGTGCCAGCAGGGCGAGCTCCTACAATGAGCAGTTCTTC
CDR3: CASRASSYNEQFF

J: TRBJ2-1
V: TRBV3-1
size: many
D: NA
DNA: TGTGCCAGCAGCCAAGATTACAGGATTTACAATGAGCAGTTCTTC
CDR3: CASSQDYRIYNEQFF

J: TRBJ1-4
V: TRBV25-1
size: many
D: TRBD1
DNA: TGTGCCAGCAGTGAAGAAGGGGGCTGGGAAAAACTGTTTTTT
CDR3: CASSEEGGWEKLFF

J: TRBJ2-7
V: TRBV29-1
size: many
D: TRBD1
DNA: TGCAGCGTTGCCGGGACAGGGTTATCCTACGAGCAGTACTTC
CDR3: CSVAGTGLSYEQYF

J: TRBJ2-2
V: TRBV2
size: few
D: NA
DNA: TGTGCCATCTGCCGACCACCATCCAGTGGATTAAACACCGGGGAGCTGTTTTTT
CDR3: CAICRPPSSGLNTGELFF

J: TRBJ2-7
V: TRBV20-1
size: many
D: NA
DNA: TGCAGTGCTAGAGATATCCGGGGAATCTACGAGCAGTACTTC
CDR3: CSARDIRGIYEQYF

J: TRBJ2-1
V: TRBV7-2
size: medium-sized
D: NA
DNA: TGTGCCAGCAGCTTACGGCCTTCGCAGCAGTTCTTC
CDR3: CASSLRPSQQFF

J: TRBJ1-5
V: TRBV6-5
size: many
D: TRBD1
DNA: TGTGCCAGCAGTTTTTCTTGGACAGGGACTCAGCCCCAGCATTTT
CDR3: CASSFSWTGTQPQHF

J: TRBJ2-5
V: TRBV4-2
size: many
D: TRBD1
DNA: TGTGCCAGCAGCCAATTCCAGGGGGTGGAAGAGACCCAGTACTTC
CDR3: CASSQFQGVEETQYF

J: TRBJ2-7
V: TRBV14
size: NA
D: NA
DNA: TGTGCCAGCAGCCCCACAGGGAGCGAGCAGTACTTC
CDR3: CASSPTGSEQYF

J: TRBJ2-3
V: TRBV28
size: many
D: TRBD1
DNA: TGTGCCAGCAGTTTCACGGCAGGGGGAGATACGCAGTATTTT
CDR3: CASSFTAGGDTQYF

J: TRBJ2-7
V: TRBV7-2
size: many
D: NA
DNA: TGTGCCAGCAGTCCCGCCTCGGGGATCGATACCTACGAGCAGTACTTC
CDR3: CASSPASGIDTYEQYF

J: TRBJ2-4
V: TRBV2
size: many
D: TRBD1
DNA: TGTGCCAGCAGTGAAGAGGGGGCCAACAACATTCAGTACTTC
CDR3: CASSEEGANNIQYF

J: TRBJ1-4
V: TRBV29-1
size: many
D: TRBD1
DNA: TGCAGCGTGCGAGAAGGACAGGGGGCAAAGGAGGTTTTT
CDR3: CSVREGQGAKEVF

J: TRBJ1-6
V: TRBV5-1
size: many
D: NA
DNA: TGCGCCAGCAGCTTGGCCGCGGCCGAGGACTCACCCCTCCACTTT
CDR3: CASSLAAAEDSPLHF

J: TRBJ1-4
V: TRBV13
size: many
D: NA
DNA: TGTGCCAGCAGCTTGAATGAAAAACTGTTTTTT
CDR3: CASSLNEKLFF

J: TRBJ2-1
V: TRBV20-1
size: many
D: NA
DNA: TGCAGTGCTAGAGATATACAGGGTCTTCAGTTCTTC
CDR3: CSARDIQGLQFF

J: TRBJ1-3
V: TRBV28
size: many
D: NA
DNA: TGTGCCAGCAGCCCCACACAGGTCTCTGGAAACACCATATATTTT
CDR3: CASSPTQVSGNTIYF

J: TRBJ2-1
V: TRBV18
size: many
D: NA
DNA: TGTGCCAGCTCACCAACCCCGGCTGAATTAGGGCTGTTCTTC
CDR3: CASSPTPAELGLFF

J: TRBJ2-7
V: TRBV18
size: many
D: TRBD1
DNA: TGTGCCAGCTCACCTAGACAGGGCTCCTCCTACGAGCAGTACTTC
CDR3: CASSPRQGSSYEQYF

J: TRBJ1-2
V: TRBV28
size: many
D: NA
DNA: TGTGCCAGCAGTTTGGACGCGCGGGGGGCTAATGGCTACACCTTC
CDR3: CASSLDARGANGYTF

J: TRBJ2-3
V: TRBV7-2
size: many
D: TRBD2
DNA: TGTGCCAGCAGCCTTCACGGAGCGGGGGGGTTTAATACGCAGTATTTT
CDR3: CASSLHGAGGFNTQYF

J: TRBJ2-2
V: TRBV14
size: many
D: NA
DNA: TGTGCCAGCAGCGCAGGTTCGAACACCGGGGAGCTGTTTTTT
CDR3: CASSAGSNTGELFF

J: TRBJ1-1
V: TRBV27
size: many
D: NA
DNA: TGTGCCAGCAGCCCAGGGTCTCTCTTGAACACTGAAGCTTTCTTT
CDR3: CASSPGSLLNTEAFF

J: TRBJ2-1
V: TRBV6-2/TRBV6-3
size: many
D: TRBD2
DNA: TGTGCCAGCAGACCCTCCGGGACTAACTACAATGAGCAGTTCTTC
CDR3: CASRPSGTNYNEQFF

J: TRBJ2-1
V: TRBV4-2
size: few
D: NA
DNA: TGTGCCAGCAGCCTGGCCGGACTCCGGACATACAATGAGCAGTTCTTC
CDR3: CASSLAGLRTYNEQFF